This is a list of T cell receptor beta chains from one sample in a study of OX40 agonist ivuxolimab in advanced cancers. Repertoires were generated with immunoSEQ multiplex PCR, while TCRdb's copy carries only in-frame clones and drops some. Seen here are about 79,000 clones, 90% observed once, and the top ten hold roughly 0.32%. The sequenced sample was CD4+ or CD8+ T cells sorted from blood, obtained in a trial of the OX40 agonist ivuxolimab. These receptors all come from an adult with an advanced solid tumor such as melanoma, head and neck, liver or kidney cancer. Both conserved end residues are part of each CDR3. The D gene is left open where the match is weak. Where a row states a size, it is once, few, many or the class of an expanded clone; other rows omit it.

TRBV7-2	TRBJ1-5	-	once	TGTGCCAGCAGCGCAGACAGCCTGAATCAGCCCCAGCATTTT	CASSADSLNQPQHF
TRBV25-1	TRBJ1-2	-	-	TGTGCCAGCAGTCTTACCTTTGGGGGCTACACCTTC	CASSLTFGGYTF
TRBV25-1	TRBJ2-3	-	-	TGTGCCAGCAGTGATGCGGGGGCCTCTGATACGCAGTATTTT	CASSDAGASDTQYF
TRBV19	TRBJ2-6	-	-	TGTGCCAGTAAGGCCTCTGGGGCCAACGTCCTGACTTTC	CASKASGANVLTF
TRBV9	TRBJ2-1	TRBD2	-	TGTGCCAGCAGCCCGCGACTAGCGGGGAGCGACAATGAGCAGTTCTTC	CASSPRLAGSDNEQFF
TRBV2	TRBJ1-6	TRBD1	-	TGTGCCAGCAGTGAGCGGACAGGGGGCTCACCCCTCCACTTT	CASSERTGGSPLHF
TRBV30	TRBJ1-6	-	few	TGTGCCTGGAGTGGGGGGGCACCCCTCCACTTT	CAWSGGAPLHF
TRBV7-3	TRBJ1-1	TRBD1	few	TGTGCCAGCAGCTGGGGACAGTCGAACACTGAAGCTTTCTTT	CASSWGQSNTEAFF
TRBV11-2	TRBJ2-2	-	few	TGTGCCAGCAGCGCTAAGGAGACGGTCACCGGGGAGCTGTTTTTT	CASSAKETVTGELFF
TRBV11-2	TRBJ1-4	-	-	TGTGCCAGCAGCGGGACGGGGAAGGGAAAACTGTTTTTT	CASSGTGKGKLFF
TRBV27	TRBJ1-5	TRBD1	-	TGTGCCAGCAGTCGGGACAGGGCCGGTCAGCCCCAGCATTTT	CASSRDRAGQPQHF
TRBV5-4	TRBJ1-5	-	-	TGTGCCAGCAGCTTGGGCGGTACCAATCAGCCCCAGCATTTT	CASSLGGTNQPQHF
TRBV18	TRBJ1-4	-	-	TGTGCCAGCTCACCGACGGCCGCAACTAATGAAAAACTGTTTTTT	CASSPTAATNEKLFF
TRBV20-1	TRBJ2-1	-	-	TGCAGTGCTAATAGCAGGAATGAGCAGTTCTTC	CSANSRNEQFF
TRBV28	TRBJ1-5	-	-	TGTGCCAGCAGTCCCTCCGTCCAAATAGGACCCCAGCATTTT	CASSPSVQIGPQHF
TRBV7-9	TRBJ1-4	TRBD1	-	TGTGCCAGCAGCCGCTGGGCAGGGGGAAATGAAAAACTGTTTTTT	CASSRWAGGNEKLFF
TRBV27	TRBJ1-6	-	-	TGTGCCAGCACAAGCTCCTATAATTCACCCCTCCACTTT	CASTSSYNSPLHF
TRBV9	TRBJ2-3	-	-	TGTGCCAGCAGCGTAGGAGGGTTGGGGTCAGATACGCAGTATTTT	CASSVGGLGSDTQYF
TRBV19	TRBJ1-3	-	-	TGTGCCAGTACGGGGGGTCACACTGGAAACACCATATATTTT	CASTGGHTGNTIYF
TRBV19	TRBJ2-1	TRBD1	-	TGTGCCAGTATCGGGACAGGGTACTCCTACAATGAGCAGTTCTTC	CASIGTGYSYNEQFF
TRBV14	TRBJ2-1	-	-	TGTGCCAGCAGCGATAGGGGGGCCGACCTCAATGAGCAGTTCTTC	CASSDRGADLNEQFF
TRBV7-9	TRBJ1-5	-	-	TGTGCCAGCAGCCGTACAGGGACTAATCAGCCCCAGCATTTT	CASSRTGTNQPQHF
TRBV5-6	TRBJ1-1	-	-	TGTGCCAGCAGCCGGCAGGGGTTGAACACTGAAGCTTTCTTT	CASSRQGLNTEAFF
TRBV25-1	TRBJ2-4	-	-	TGTGCCAGCAGTCGGGATAGCGGAGCCAAAAACATTCAGTACTTC	CASSRDSGAKNIQYF
TRBV30	TRBJ2-1	TRBD2	-	TGTGCCTGGAGTACGGGGGGTTTGGACTACAATGAGCAGTTCTTC	CAWSTGGLDYNEQFF
TRBV9	TRBJ1-1	-	-	TGTGCCAGCAGCGGAACGACAGTAGGGAACACTGAAGCTTTCTTT	CASSGTTVGNTEAFF
TRBV15	TRBJ1-1	-	few	TGTGCCACCAGCAGAGACCAGGGGAGGACTGAAGCTTTCTTT	CATSRDQGRTEAFF
TRBV19	TRBJ1-5	TRBD1	-	TGTGCCAGTAGTATCTCAGGGAAAACAGGGGGCTTACATCAGCCCCAGCATTTT	CASSISGKTGGLHQPQHF
TRBV5-1	TRBJ1-5	-	few	TGCGCCAGCAGCTTGGACGCCGCAGGGGCCCAGCATTTT	CASSLDAAGAQHF
TRBV19	TRBJ2-3	-	-	TGTGCCAGTAGTATTCAACAAGGCACAGATACGCAGTATTTT	CASSIQQGTDTQYF
TRBV5-4	TRBJ2-1	TRBD2	-	TGTGCCAGCAGCTTCGGAACTAGCGGGGGTCGTGTGCAGTTCTTC	CASSFGTSGGRVQFF
TRBV5-1	TRBJ1-4	TRBD1	-	TGCGCCAGCAGCGAGGGGACAGTAGCAACTAATGAAAAACTGTTTTTT	CASSEGTVATNEKLFF
TRBV19	TRBJ1-1	TRBD1	-	TGTGCCAGTAGGTATGGGGGACAGGTTGAAGCTTTCTTT	CASRYGGQVEAFF
TRBV19	TRBJ1-1	TRBD1	-	TGTGCCAGTAGTCTCGGGACAGGGAAGAAGGGCACTGAAGCTTTCTTT	CASSLGTGKKGTEAFF